This entry is about one T cell receptor beta chain. This sample is part of a study of blood T cell repertoires in COVID-19. Study background: Sample material is recorded as cDNA or gDNA derived from T cells, B-cell-depleted T cells, or PBMCs.

Germline CDR1 is LNHNV and CDR2 is YYDKDF (reference sequence). Trimming took 3 bases from V and 4 from J, leaving 13 bases between them. The CDR3 runs 15 residues. The method was immunoSEQ multiplex PCR; TCRdb's version includes in-frame clones alone and lacks a portion of them. The sample includes tens of thousands of clones, roughly 90% of them seen just once. The sequenced sample was peripheral blood. The receptor's source is a man of 80 years or more in a cohort sampled during active COVID-19. The V call is TRBV15, the J call TRBJ1-5; possible D gene TRBD1, 5 bases. The CDR3 DNA reads as TGTGCCACCAGCAGCCCGACAGTATCTAATCAGCCCCAGCATTTT. Encoded protein: CATSSPTVSNQPQHF.